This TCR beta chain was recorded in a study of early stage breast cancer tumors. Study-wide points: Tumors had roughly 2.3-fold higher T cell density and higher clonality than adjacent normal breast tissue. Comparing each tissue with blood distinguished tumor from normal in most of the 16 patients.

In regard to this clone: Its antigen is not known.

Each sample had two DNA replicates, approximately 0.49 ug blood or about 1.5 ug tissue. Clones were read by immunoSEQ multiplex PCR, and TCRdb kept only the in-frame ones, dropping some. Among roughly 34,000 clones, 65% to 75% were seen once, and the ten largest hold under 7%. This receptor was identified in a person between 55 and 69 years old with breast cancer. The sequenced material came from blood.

The CDR3, as DNA: TGTGCCAGCAGCTTAGGTCTAGCGGGAGGACCTAGCACAGATACGCAGTATTTT. Protein sequence: CASSLGLAGGPSTDTQYF. The chain has TRBV11-2 and TRBJ2-3; 11 nucleotides match TRBD2. Looked up from germline, CDR1 is SGHAT and CDR2 is FQNNGV. After removal of 1 base from V and 0 bases from J, the junction contained 6 bases not matched to a gene. This CDR3 has 18 residues. Filled out from reference TRBV11-2 and TRBJ2-3, the complete variable domain reads EAGVAQSPRYKIIEKRQSVAFWCNPISGHATLYWYQQILGQGPKLLIQFQNNGVVDDSQLPKDRFSAERLKGVDSTLKIQPAKLEDSAVYLCASSLGLAGGPSTDTQYFGPGTRLTVL.